This T cell receptor (beta chain) was recorded in a study of cytomegalovirus exposure and HLA in healthy donors. Across the whole study: A subsequent analysis reported that the approximately 120 validation repertoires were produced on the same platform that had also been used for the 600 to 800 first-cohort repertoires. Overall study findings and caveats: In vitro confirmation showed three CMV-associated chains to be CMV antigen specific.

Generated by immunoSEQ multiplex PCR, the TCRdb table keeps only in-frame clones and is missing some. The repertoire holds 180,000 or so clones, with approximately 89% as singletons. The donors were part of the roughly 120-subject validation cohort, which stood apart from the approximately 630-subject first cohort. Notes on this clone: Its antigen remains unidentified.

V lost 3 bases, J lost 2 bases, and 13 bases lay in between. Germline CDR1 reads SGDLS; CDR2 reads YYNGEE. This CDR3 is built from 15 residues. The V call is TRBV9, the J call TRBJ2-3; D call uncertain. This receptor was identified in a man between 25 and 39 years old in good health and CMV-seropositive. Sequencing was performed on PBMCs. Here the CDR3 reads CASSARLGSTDTQYF. The CDR3 DNA reads TGTGCCAGCAGCGCCAGACTGGGATCCACAGATACGCAGTATTTT.